This T cell receptor beta chain was recovered during a study of OX40 agonist ivuxolimab in advanced cancers. This clone was recorded a few times. What it binds is not known. The V gene lost 3 bases and the J gene lost 1 base, with 8 bases spanning the gap. The CDR3 length is 14 residues. Germline CDR1 and CDR2: SGHKS and YYEKEE (reference sequence). Produced via immunoSEQ multiplex PCR; TCRdb's table is partial and in-frame only. Of approximately 43,000 clones in the sample, more than 70% were seen once. At cycle 4 day 1, cycle 7 day 1, and baseline, blood was sampled. Study conclusions and caveats: Certain nonresponders additionally had low normalized T-cell clonal expansion.

The chain links TRBV5-5 to TRBJ1-5, with D unclear. The source is an adult with an advanced solid tumor such as melanoma, head and neck, liver or kidney cancer. Sequencing used CD4+ or CD8+ T cells sorted from blood, obtained in a trial of the OX40 agonist ivuxolimab. The CDR3 DNA sequence: TGTGCCAGCAGCTCCCGGCCCAGCAATCAGCCCCAGCATTTT. It translates to CASSSRPSNQPQHF.